This TCR beta chain was found in a study of graft-versus-host responses after intestinal transplantation. The wider study: Among the recipients, transplants were multivisceral, liver-intestinal, or isolated intestinal. Anti-thymocyte globulin induction, then tacrolimus and steroids for about three years, went to all recipients.

Study-wide points: Graft-donor T cell macrochimerism in patients accompanied high graft-versus-host to host-versus-graft clonal ratios in allografts. Detection of GvH clones occurred in recipient marrow, and some had their first appearance in ileum or blood.

V dropped 3 bases and J dropped 8; count of bases not matched to a gene: 6. Germline assignment: CDR1 SGHDN and CDR2 FVKESK. There are 14 residues in the CDR3. A remark on this clone: Its target is unknown.

Sequencing was performed with immunoSEQ multiplex PCR; in TCRdb, only in-frame clones are kept and a portion is missing. Of more than 100,000 clones in the sample, 93% are singletons; the top ten hold approximately 1%. Sequencing used unstimulated CD8+ T cells sorted from spleen or lymph node cells, obtained before intestinal transplant. J is TRBJ1-2 and V is TRBV14, with 10 bases that match TRBD1. The receptor was isolated from a human donor who received an intestinal transplant. CDR3 protein: CASSHWDRGIGYTF. The DNA for the CDR3 is TGTGCCAGCAGCCATTGGGACAGGGGAATCGGCTACACCTTC.